Here is one T cell receptor (beta chain) with its context. Its cognate antigen has yet to be identified. Qualities for individual bases were not recorded, and no much larger clone is one base off. TCRbeta CDR3 regions were amplified from genomic DNA using the immunoSEQ Assay, a bias-controlled multiplex PCR. The authors processed their data as follows. Within the assay, amplification of reference gene primers was used to estimate how many nucleated cells each sample contained. To quantify the absolute abundance of each unique TCRbeta CDR3 rearrangement, sequence reads were collapsed and filtered. For each sample, productive Simpson clonality was calculated as the square root of Simpson's diversity index over productive rearrangements. In its TCRdb copy, this immuneACCESS table keeps in-frame sequences only and misses some clones. Where compared with another copy, unresolved V genes explain less than half of these, and the others have no known cause. V and J calls and clone size follow that table, whereas D and trimming were derived from the DNA. This sample holds over 120,000 clones; more than 75% were observed only once. Together, the top ten hold approximately 5.2% of the sample.

The data originate from a study of blood T cell repertoires in COVID-19 (dated by TCRdb to 2020 to 2021). At the level of the whole study: Samples covering the acute and convalescent phases of COVID-19 were provided by collaborators in the United States, Italy and Spain. The prospective study material was composed of cDNA or gDNA derived from T cells, B-cell-depleted T cells, or PBMCs. Subjects who had been exposed to COVID-19, were actively infected with it, or had recovered from it provided the deeply sampled blood TCRbeta repertoires that made up the dataset. The repertoires were made available in a free public database intended to serve as a resource for research on the immune response to SARS-CoV-2. The samples were drawn from two sources: the first 160 participants of the ongoing ImmuneRACE study, and fewer than 1,500 subjects contributed by 6 global collaborators. The sample metadata nearly always contained a de-identified subject ID, COVID-19 status, age in years and sex. HLA class I and class II types, where available, came from metadata supplied by the sample provider rather than from assay-based typing. Study-wide findings and limitations: Clinical and demographic metadata were provided uncurated, with the amount varying by source and participant.

The CDR3 goes from the cysteine to the phenylalanine over 17 residues. Only the CDR3 DNA is retained, 51 bases long and in frame from the first base. CDR1 is given as SGHKS and CDR2 as YYEKEE, both from the germline V gene (reference sequence). Trimmed from V: 1 base; trimmed from J: 9 bases; junction bases lacking a gene match: 14. At one collaborating source in Seattle, patients were enrolled during active infection and were followed longitudinally through the course of disease. Whole blood was collected in K2EDTA tubes by collaborating institutions according to the institutions' own protocols. Collaborator samples were shipped for TCRbeta analysis as frozen whole blood, isolated PBMCs, or DNA extracted from either sample type.

The TCR comes from a woman aged 70-85 years with COVID-19, enrolled during active disease. Sequenced: peripheral blood. The sequence joins TRBV5-5 to TRBJ1-4; 8 central nucleotides agree with TRBD1. This receptor has the CDR3 CASSLSGQGGGTKKLFF. The DNA sequence is as follows: TGTGCCAGCAGCTTGTCTGGACAGGGAGGGGGTACGAAAAAACTGTTTTTT.